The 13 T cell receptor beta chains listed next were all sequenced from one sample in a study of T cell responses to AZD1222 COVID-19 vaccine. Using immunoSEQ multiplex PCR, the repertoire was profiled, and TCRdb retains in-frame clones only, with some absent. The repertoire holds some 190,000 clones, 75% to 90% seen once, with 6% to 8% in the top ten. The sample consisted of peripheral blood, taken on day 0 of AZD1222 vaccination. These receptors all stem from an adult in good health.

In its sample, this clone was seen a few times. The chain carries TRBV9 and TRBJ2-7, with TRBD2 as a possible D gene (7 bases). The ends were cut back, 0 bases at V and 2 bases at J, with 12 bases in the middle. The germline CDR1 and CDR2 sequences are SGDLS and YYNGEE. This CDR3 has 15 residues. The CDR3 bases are TGTGCCAGCAGCGTAGGCCGCGGGGGCACCTACGAGCAGTACTTC. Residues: CASSVGRGGTYEQYF.

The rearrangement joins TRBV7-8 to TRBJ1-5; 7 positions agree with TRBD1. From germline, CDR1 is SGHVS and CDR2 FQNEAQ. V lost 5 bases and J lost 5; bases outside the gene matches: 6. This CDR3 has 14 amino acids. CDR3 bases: TGTGCCAGCAGCCTGGACAGGAACGATCAGCCCCAGCATTTT. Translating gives CASSLDRNDQPQHF. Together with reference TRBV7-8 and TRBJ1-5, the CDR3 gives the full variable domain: GAGVSQSPRYKVAKRGQDVALRCDPISGHVSLFWYQQALGQGPEFLTYFQNEAQLDKSGLPSDRFFAERPEGSVSTLKIQRTQQEDSAVYLCASSLDRNDQPQHFGDGTRLSIL.

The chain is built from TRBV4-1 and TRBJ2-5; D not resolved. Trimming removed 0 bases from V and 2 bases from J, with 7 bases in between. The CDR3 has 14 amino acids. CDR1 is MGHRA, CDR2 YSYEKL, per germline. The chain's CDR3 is CASSQEGYQETQYF. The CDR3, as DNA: TGCGCCAGCAGCCAAGAGGGCTATCAAGAGACCCAGTACTTC.

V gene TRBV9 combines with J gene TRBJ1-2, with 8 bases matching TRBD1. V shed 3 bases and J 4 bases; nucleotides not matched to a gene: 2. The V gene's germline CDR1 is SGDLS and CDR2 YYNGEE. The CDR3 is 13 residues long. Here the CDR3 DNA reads TGTGCCAGCAGCGCGGACAGGGTCTATGGCTACACCTTC. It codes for CASSADRVYGYTF.

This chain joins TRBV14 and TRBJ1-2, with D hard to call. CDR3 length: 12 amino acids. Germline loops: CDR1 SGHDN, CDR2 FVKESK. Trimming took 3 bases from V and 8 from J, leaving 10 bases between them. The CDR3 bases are TGTGCCAGCAGCCACCTCGCGGGGGGCTACACCTTC. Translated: CASSHLAGGYTF. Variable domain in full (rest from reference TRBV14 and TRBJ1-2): EAGVTQFPSHSVIEKGQTVTLRCDPISGHDNLYWYRRVMGKEIKFLLHFVKESKQDESGMPNNRFLAERTGGTYSTLKVQPAELEDSGVYFCASSHLAGGYTFGSGTRLTVV.

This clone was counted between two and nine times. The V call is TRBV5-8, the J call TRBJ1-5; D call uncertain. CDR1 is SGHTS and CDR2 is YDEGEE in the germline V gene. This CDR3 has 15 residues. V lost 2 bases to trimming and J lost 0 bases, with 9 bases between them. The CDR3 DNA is TGTGCCAGCAGCTTCCACGTTTATAGCAATCAGCCCCAGCATTTT. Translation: CASSFHVYSNQPQHF. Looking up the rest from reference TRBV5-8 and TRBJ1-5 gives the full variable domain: EAGVTQSPTHLIKTRGQQATLRCSPISGHTSVYWYQQALGLGLQFLLWYDEGEERNRGNFPPRFSGRQFPNYSSELNVNALELEDSALYLCASSFHVYSNQPQHFGDGTRLSIL.

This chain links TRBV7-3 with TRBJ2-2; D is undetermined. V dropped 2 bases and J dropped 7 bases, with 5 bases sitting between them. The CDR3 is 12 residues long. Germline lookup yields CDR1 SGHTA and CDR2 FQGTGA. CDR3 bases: TGTGCCAGCAGCTTACAAGGCGGGGAGCTGTTTTTT. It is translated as CASSLQGGELFF.

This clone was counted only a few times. The CDR3 DNA reads TGTGCCAGCAGTTACAGGGGGAATACTGAAGCTTTCTTT. Its translation: CASSYRGNTEAFF. The chain carries TRBV6-6 and TRBJ1-1; TRBD1 might be the D (6 bases). Trimming took off 2 bases at V and 5 bases at J, with 9 bases between the two ends. Germline-derived CDR1 and CDR2 are MNHNY and SVGAGI (reference sequence). The CDR3 length is 13 residues.

The DNA of the CDR3 is TGTGCTAGTGGTTTGATTCCCGGGGGGGCTAATGAAAAACTGTTTTTT. It encodes CASGLIPGGANEKLFF. The chain recombines TRBV12-5 with TRBJ1-4; TRBD1 is a possible D gene (5 bases). Germline V lookup: CDR1 LGHNT, CDR2 FRNRAP. The CDR3 loop spans 16 amino acids. Deletions cut 2 bases from V and 3 bases from J, with 13 bases between.

CDR3 in DNA: TGTGCCAGCAGTCCACTCTTCGACGGGGGTCACCAAGAGACCCAGTACTTC. This translates into CASSPLFDGGHQETQYF. This chain connects TRBV28 to TRBJ2-5, with D possibly TRBD2 on 6 matching bases. CDR3 size: 17 residues. CDR1 and CDR2 from the germline V gene are MDHEN and SYDVKM. V lost 5 bases, J lost 0 bases, and 19 bases lay in between.

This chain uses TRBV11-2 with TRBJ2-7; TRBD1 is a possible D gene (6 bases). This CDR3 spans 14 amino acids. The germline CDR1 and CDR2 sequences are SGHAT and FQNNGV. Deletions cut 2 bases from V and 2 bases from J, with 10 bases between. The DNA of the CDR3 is TGTGCCAGCAGCTTAAGTACAGGGACCTACGAGCAGTACGTC. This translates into CASSLSTGTYEQYV.

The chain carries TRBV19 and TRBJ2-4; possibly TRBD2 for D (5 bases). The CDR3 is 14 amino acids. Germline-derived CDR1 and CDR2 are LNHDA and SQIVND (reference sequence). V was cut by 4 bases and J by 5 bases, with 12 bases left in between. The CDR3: CASSNRGGENIQYF. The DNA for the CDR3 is TGTGCCAGTAGTAACCGGGGTGGTGAAAACATTCAGTACTTC.

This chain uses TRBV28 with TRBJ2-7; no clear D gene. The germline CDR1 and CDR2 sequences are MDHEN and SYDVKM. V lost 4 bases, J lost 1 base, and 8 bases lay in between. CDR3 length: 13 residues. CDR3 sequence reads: CASSSPRSYEQYF. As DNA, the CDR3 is TGTGCCAGCAGTTCTCCTAGGTCCTACGAGCAGTACTTC. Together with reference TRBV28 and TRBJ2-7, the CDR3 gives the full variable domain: DVKVTQSSRYLVKRTGEKVFLECVQDMDHENMFWYRQDPGLGLRLIYFSYDVKMKEKGDIPEGYSVSREKKERFSLILESASTNQTSMYLCASSSPRSYEQYFGPGTRLTVT.